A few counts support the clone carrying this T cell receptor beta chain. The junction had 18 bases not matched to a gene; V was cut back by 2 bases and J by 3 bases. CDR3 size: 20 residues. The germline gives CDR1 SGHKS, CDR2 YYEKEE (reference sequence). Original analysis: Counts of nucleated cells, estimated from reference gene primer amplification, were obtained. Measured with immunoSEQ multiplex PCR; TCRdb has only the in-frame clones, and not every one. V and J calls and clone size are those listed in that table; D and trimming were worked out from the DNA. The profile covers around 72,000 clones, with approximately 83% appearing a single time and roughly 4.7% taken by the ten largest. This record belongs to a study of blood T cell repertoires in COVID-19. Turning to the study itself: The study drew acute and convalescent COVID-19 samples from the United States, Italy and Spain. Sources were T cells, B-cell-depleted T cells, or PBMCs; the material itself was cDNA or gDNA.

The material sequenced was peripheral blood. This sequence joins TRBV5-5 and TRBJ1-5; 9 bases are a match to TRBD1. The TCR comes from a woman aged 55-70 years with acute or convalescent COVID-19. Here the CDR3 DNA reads TGTGCCAGCAGCTTATTTCTAGTACAGGGGGCTTCGGTTCTCAATCAGCCCCAGCATTTT. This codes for CASSLFLVQGASVLNQPQHF.